This entry lists 31 T cell receptor beta chains sequenced from one sample in a study of blood T cells in healthy people across ages. Combining a sample-barcoded 5' primer with a J-beta primer mix, a second PCR ran for about 7 to 12 cycles. TCRdb processed the 5' RACE reads anew with MiXCR; each CDR3 protein has one entry. The table has around 990,000 distinct CDR3 sequences, 25% seen once. The same specimen was also included in a second study, on T cells of mothers and their children.

Sequencing was performed on blood. The receptors come from a girl aged 2 to 10 in good health.

This clonotype was recorded a few times. V is TRBV29-1 and J is TRBJ2-3; D is possibly TRBD2 (6 bases). Germline values: CDR1 SQVTM, CDR2 ANQGSEA. This CDR3 is built from 14 residues. V lost 6 bases and J lost 0, with 13 bases in between. The CDR3 DNA is TGCAGCGTCCCGACTAGAGCTAGCACAGATACGCAGTATTTT. Translating it yields CSVPTRASTDTQYF.

Worth noting for this clonotype: The junction does not match germline at one end; this may be a read error. The V and J genes are TRBV29-1 and TRBJ2-5; D is possibly TRBD1 or TRBD2 (5 bases each). CDR3 length equals 11 residues. The germline gives CDR1 SQVTM, CDR2 ANQGSEA. The CDR3 spells CSADLSGTQYF. The CDR3 DNA sequence: TGCAGCGCAGACTTATCAGGGACCCAGTACTTT.

The chain uses TRBV6-5 and TRBJ2-3; the match to TRBD2 covers 11 bases. This CDR3 comprises 15 residues. CDR1 and CDR2 from the germline V gene are MNHEY and SVGAGI. V shed 5 bases and J 2 bases; nucleotides not matched to a gene: 3. CDR3 loop: CASSPSGGYTDTQYF. In DNA, the CDR3 is TGTGCCAGCAGTCCTAGCGGGGGGTACACAGATACGCAGTATTTT.

This clonotype was observed a few times. The J gene is TRBJ2-6, the V gene TRBV12-5; D possibly uses TRBD1 or TRBD2 (5 bases each). The CDR3 runs to 21 residues. Germline V gene data show CDR1 as LGHNT and CDR2 as FRNRAP. Deletions cut 2 bases from V and 3 bases from J, with 26 bases between. The chain's CDR3 is CASGLFPKAGTAIGGANVLTF. As DNA, the CDR3 is TGTGCTAGTGGTTTGTTCCCCAAAGCCGGGACGGCCATAGGTGGGGCCAACGTCCTGACTTTC.

V usage is TRBV29-1 and J usage is TRBJ2-2; D could derive from TRBD1 or TRBD2 (5 bases each). CDR3 size: 12 residues. The germline gives CDR1 SQVTM, CDR2 ANQGSEA. The CDR3 reads CTGALGTGELFF. Here the CDR3 DNA reads TGCACCGGGGCTCTGGGCACCGGGGAGCTGTTTTTT.

V and J are TRBV9 and TRBJ2-7; D is possibly TRBD1 or TRBD2 (5 bases each). Per the germline V gene, CDR1 is SGDLS and CDR2 is YYNGEE. The germline V and J ends were trimmed by 0 bases and 0 bases, with 10 bases remaining between them. The CDR3 is 15 amino acids. The chain's CDR3 is CASSVAWGSSYEQYF. The DNA for the CDR3 is TGTGCCAGCAGCGTAGCTTGGGGGAGCTCCTACGAGCAGTACTTC. The full variable domain, its missing parts supplied by reference TRBV9 and TRBJ2-7, is DSGVTQTPKHLITATGQRVTLRCSPRSGDLSVYWYQQSLDQGLQFLIQYYNGEERAKGNILERFSAQQFPDLHSELNLSSLELGDSALYFCASSVAWGSSYEQYFGPGTRLTVT.

This clonotype showed up just a few times. The J gene is TRBJ2-5, the V gene TRBV28; 10 bases map to TRBD2. V gave up 4 bases and J gave up 1 base; unmatched junction bases: 9. The CDR3 has 17 residues. Germline-derived CDR1 and CDR2 are MDHEN and SYDVKM. CDR3 DNA: TGTGCCAGCAGTTCTTGGCTAGCGGGAGCCCTCCAAGAGACCCAGTACTTC. Translating it yields CASSSWLAGALQETQYF.

CDR3 coding DNA: TGTGCCAGCAGCGCGCAAACAGAGGGATCCGAAAACACCATATATTTT. Translated, it gives CASSAQTEGSENTIYF. The V gene is TRBV9, the J gene TRBJ1-3; no definite D call. Germline V gives CDR1 SGDLS, CDR2 YYNGEE. Trimming left V 3 bases short and J 6 bases short, with 19 bases between. The CDR3 loop spans 16 amino acids.

This clonotype occurred a few times. The chain couples TRBV12-3 or TRBV12-4 to TRBJ2-5, with a weak D call TRBD1 (6 bases). The CDR3 is made up of 15 amino acids. Trimming took 3 bases from V and 3 from J, leaving 14 bases between them. CDR3 residues: CASSFWGQGEETQYF. DNA for the CDR3: TGTGCCAGCAGTTTTTGGGGGCAGGGCGAAGAGACCCAGTACTTC.

This clonotype occurred a few times. The chain recombines TRBV6-6 with TRBJ2-6; no reliable D call. The CDR3 contains 15 residues. Germline assignment: CDR1 MNHNY and CDR2 SVGAGI (reference sequence). Trimming cost V 6 bases and J 5 bases, with 14 bases left between them. The CDR3 region is CASRYRNDRANVLTF. CDR3 nucleotide sequence: TGTGCCAGCAGATACAGAAACGATAGGGCCAACGTCCTGACTTTC.

The genes are TRBV7-9 and TRBJ1-1, with D possibly being TRBD1 (5 bases). V gave up 5 bases and J gave up 7 bases, with 14 bases separating them. The CDR3 spans 13 residues. The V gene's germline CDR1 is SEHNR and CDR2 FQNEAQ (reference sequence). CDR3 region: CASSPGGPYEAFF. The CDR3 DNA reads TGTGCCAGCAGCCCGGGGGGTCCCTATGAAGCTTTCTTT.

This clonotype was observed a handful of times. The rearrangement joins TRBV29-1 to TRBJ1-1; 9 bases fit TRBD1. With 5 bases clipped from V and 4 bases from J, the junction kept 8 bases outside the gene matches. The CDR3 has 14 amino acids. CDR1 is SQVTM and CDR2 is ANQGSEA in the germline V gene. The CDR3 coding sequence is TGCAGCGTTTGGCTCTGGGACAGGGCCACTGAAGCTTTCTTT. Residues: CSVWLWDRATEAFF.

The J gene is TRBJ1-4, the V gene TRBV12-3 or TRBV12-4; unclear D gene. This CDR3 has 16 amino acids. V was trimmed by 1 base and J by 1 base, leaving 10 bases between them. As DNA, the CDR3 is TGTGCCAGCAGTTTAGTTTCGGGGAGAACTAATGAAAAACTGTTTTTT. Encoded protein: CASSLVSGRTNEKLFF.

This clonotype was seen only a few times. The rearrangement joins TRBV5-1 to TRBJ2-7; D perhaps matches TRBD2 (6 bases). Germline V CDR1 and CDR2: SGHRS, YFSETQ. Between the trimmed V and J ends, which lost 3 bases and 3 bases, there was a span of 10 bases. This CDR3 has 13 amino acids. The DNA of the CDR3 is TGCGCCAGCAGCTATGGACTAAACTACGAGCAGTACTTC. This codes for CASSYGLNYEQYF.

The chain combines TRBV27 with TRBJ2-2, with D unresolved. The length of the CDR3 is 15 residues. CDR1 MNHEY and CDR2 SMNVEV come from the germline V gene (reference sequence). Trimming pared 8 bases from V and 4 bases from J, leaving 17 bases between. CDR3 nucleotide sequence: TGTGCCAGCGCGCCAGGCGCGGTCCCCACCGGGGAGCTGTTTTTT. Protein sequence: CASAPGAVPTGELFF.

The chain couples TRBV27 to TRBJ1-2, with D possibly being TRBD1 (5 bases). The V gene's germline CDR1 is MNHEY and CDR2 SMNVEV (reference sequence). CDR3 length: 16 amino acids. V was trimmed by 0 bases and J by 4 bases, leaving 15 bases between them. CDR3 nucleotide sequence: TGTGCCAGCAGTTTATCCATACCGACAGCTTTCTATGGCTACACCTTC. Its protein product is CASSLSIPTAFYGYTF.

The rearrangement uses TRBV27 and TRBJ1-4; 7 bases line up with TRBD1. With 6 bases clipped from V and 7 bases from J, the junction kept 8 bases outside the gene matches. Germline CDR1 reads MNHEY; CDR2 reads SMNVEV (reference sequence). The CDR3 is 14 amino acids. The CDR3 sequence: CASRLTGSGEKLFF. The CDR3 nucleotides are TGTGCCAGCAGACTGACAGGGAGTGGTGAAAAACTGTTTTTT.

This clonotype was detected only a few times. The gene calls are TRBV6-6 and TRBJ2-5, with a weak D call TRBD2 (6 bases). There are 15 residues in the CDR3. V was trimmed by 0 bases and J by 7 bases, leaving 15 bases between them. In germline, CDR1 is MNHNY, CDR2 SVGAGI (reference sequence). The CDR3 coding sequence is TGTGCCAGCAGTTACTCGAAGGGCAGGGAGGTGACCCAGTACTTC. Translated, it gives CASSYSKGREVTQYF.

This clonotype was seen only a few times. The chain uses TRBV27 and TRBJ1-2; D is unclear. This CDR3 spans 13 amino acids. Deletions cut 4 bases from V and 1 base from J, with 7 bases between. CDR1 is MNHEY and CDR2 is SMNVEV in the germline V gene (reference sequence). The DNA of the CDR3 is TGTGCCAGCAGTTACGGCTATAACTATGGCTACACCTTC. This gives the protein CASSYGYNYGYTF.

Many counts were recorded for this clonotype. The junction differs from germline at one of its ends, possibly a read error. The rearrangement joins TRBV4-1 to TRBJ2-5, with TRBD1 identical over 7 bases. The CDR3 loop spans 13 amino acids. Germline CDR1 MGHRA, CDR2 YSYEKL. The CDR3 sequence: CASSQGGRETQYF. CDR3 coding DNA: TGTGCCAGCAGCCAAGGGGGCCGGGAGACCCAGTACTTC.

This chain connects TRBV7-3 to TRBJ2-7; 14 bases map to TRBD2. Germline V gene lookup returns CDR1 SGHTA and CDR2 FQGTGA. V trimming: 5 bases; J trimming: 2 bases; junction bases outside the gene matches: 8. This CDR3 has 17 residues. The DNA for the CDR3 is TGTGCCAGCAGCCTCGGACTAGCGGGAGGTCAACCCTACGAGCAGTACTTC. Its protein is CASSLGLAGGQPYEQYF. Using reference TRBV7-3 and TRBJ2-7 for the parts outside the CDR3, the full variable domain is GAGVSQTPSNKVTEKGKYVELRCDPISGHTALYWYRQSLGQGPEFLIYFQGTGAADDSGLPNDRFFAVRPEGSVSTLKIQRTERGDSAVYLCASSLGLAGGQPYEQYFGPGTRLTVT.

This sequence joins TRBV4-1 and TRBJ2-6; 7 bases are shared with TRBD1. V shed 3 bases and J 0 bases; nucleotides not matched to a gene: 8. In germline, CDR1 is MGHRA, CDR2 YSYEKL. The CDR3 is made up of 18 amino acids. The CDR3 DNA follows: TGCGCCAGCAGCCAGTGGGCAGGGGGAAACTCTGGGGCCAACGTCCTGACTTTC. Protein: CASSQWAGGNSGANVLTF.

The V gene is TRBV28, the J gene TRBJ2-1; 8 positions match TRBD1. Germline CDR1 MDHEN, CDR2 SYDVKM. With 5 bases clipped from V and 6 bases from J, the junction kept 6 bases outside the gene matches. The CDR3 loop spans 14 amino acids. Here the CDR3 DNA reads TGTGCCAGCAGTAAGACAGGGGCTATCAATGAGCAGTTCTTC. Protein product: CASSKTGAINEQFF.

This clonotype has only a few counts. V gene TRBV20-1 combines with J gene TRBJ1-2; 10 bases are shared with TRBD1. Germline trimming cut 5 bases from V and 6 bases from J; bases unmatched to any gene: 6. The CDR3 contains 13 residues. Germline CDR1 is DFQATT and CDR2 is SNEGSKA (reference sequence). The CDR3 DNA follows: TGCAGTGCTCAAGGACAGGGGGAAAATGGCTACACCTTC. Protein: CSAQGQGENGYTF.

The chain is built from TRBV29-1 and TRBJ2-1; 7 nucleotides line up with TRBD2. V lost 3 bases to trimming and J lost 7 bases; unmatched junction nucleotides: 3. The CDR3 has 12 amino acids. Germline-derived CDR1 and CDR2 are SQVTM and ANQGSEA. For the CDR3, the DNA is TGCAGCGTTGAGGTGGGGGGGAATGAGCAGTTCTTC. This sequence encodes CSVEVGGNEQFF.

This clonotype was observed once. The V gene is TRBV4-2, the J gene TRBJ2-7; TRBD1 matches 10 bases. Germline assignment: CDR1 LGHNA and CDR2 YNFKEQ. Germline trimming cut 3 bases from V and 2 bases from J; bases unmatched to any gene: 13. The CDR3 is 18 amino acids. The CDR3 DNA follows: TGTGCCAGCAGCCATCCCCCTACGGACAGGGGGTTCGCCTACGAGCAGTACTTC. Translation gives CASSHPPTDRGFAYEQYF.

This clonotype has more than one count but fewer than ten. V gene TRBV11-2 combines with J gene TRBJ1-4; tentatively, D is TRBD1 (5 bases). Germline loops: CDR1 SGHAT, CDR2 FQNNGV. The CDR3 spans 20 residues. V lost 4 bases and J lost 0, with 24 bases in between. CDR3 bases: TGTGCCAGCAGCTCCGGATCTTGGGGCAGCGACCTTGCAACTAATGAAAAACTGTTTTTT. Its protein is CASSSGSWGSDLATNEKLFF.

The chain couples TRBV7-9 to TRBJ1-1; 7 nucleotides align to TRBD1. J lost 7 bases, V lost 1 base, and 6 bases had no gene match. Germline CDR1 and CDR2: SEHNR and FQNEAQ (reference sequence). CDR3 size: 14 residues. The CDR3 nucleotides read TGTGCCAGCAGCTTAGTCGAGGGGGACAGTGAAGCTTTCTTT. This sequence encodes CASSLVEGDSEAFF.

V gene TRBV12-3 or TRBV12-4 combines with J gene TRBJ2-7; TRBD2 might be the D (5 bases). Trimming stripped 3 bases from V and 2 bases from J, with 11 bases between. The CDR3 has 14 residues. CDR3 bases: TGTGCCAGCAGTTTTCCGGGGAAGACCTACGAGCAGTACTTC. Protein: CASSFPGKTYEQYF.

The gene calls are TRBV29-1 and TRBJ2-5; 7 bases are a match to TRBD2. The CDR3 covers 15 residues. V was pared by 2 bases and J by 3 bases, with 9 bases of the junction left unmatched. Germline values: CDR1 SQVTM, CDR2 ANQGSEA. Here the CDR3 DNA reads TGCAGCGTTGAAATGGTGGGAGGGCCTGAAGAGACCCAGTACTTC. Translated: CSVEMVGGPEETQYF.

This clonotype occurred a few times. The V gene is TRBV29-1, the J gene TRBJ1-2; no definite D call. The V gene's germline CDR1 is SQVTM and CDR2 ANQGSEA. CDR3 size: 11 residues. Between the trimmed V and J ends, which lost 4 bases and 5 bases, there was a span of 8 bases. CDR3 DNA sequence: TGCAGCGTTGCGAGATCTTATGGCTACACCTTC. This translates into CSVARSYGYTF. The variable domain in full, with the rest retrieved from reference TRBV29-1 and TRBJ1-2, is SAVISQKPSRDICQRGTSLTIQCQVDSQVTMMFWYRQQPGQSLTLIATANQGSEATYESGFVIDKFPISRPNLTFSTLTVSNMSPEDSSIYLCSVARSYGYTFGSGTRLTVV.